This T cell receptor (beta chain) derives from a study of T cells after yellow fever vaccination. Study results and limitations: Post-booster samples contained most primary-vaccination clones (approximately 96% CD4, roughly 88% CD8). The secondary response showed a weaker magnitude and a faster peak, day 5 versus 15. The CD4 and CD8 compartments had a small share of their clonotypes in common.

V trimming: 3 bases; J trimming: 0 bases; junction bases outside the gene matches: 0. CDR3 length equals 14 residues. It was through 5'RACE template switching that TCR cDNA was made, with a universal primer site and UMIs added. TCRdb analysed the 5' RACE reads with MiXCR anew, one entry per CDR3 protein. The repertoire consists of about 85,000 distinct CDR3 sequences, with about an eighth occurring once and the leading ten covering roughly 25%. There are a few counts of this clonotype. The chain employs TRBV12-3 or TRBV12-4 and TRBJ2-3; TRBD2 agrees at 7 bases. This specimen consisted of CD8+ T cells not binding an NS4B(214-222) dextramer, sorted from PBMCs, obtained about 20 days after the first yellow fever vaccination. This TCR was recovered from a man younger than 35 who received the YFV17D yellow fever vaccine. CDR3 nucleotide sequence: TGTGCCAGCAGTTTGGGGGGGAGCACAGATACGCAGTATTTT. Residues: CASSLGGSTDTQYF.